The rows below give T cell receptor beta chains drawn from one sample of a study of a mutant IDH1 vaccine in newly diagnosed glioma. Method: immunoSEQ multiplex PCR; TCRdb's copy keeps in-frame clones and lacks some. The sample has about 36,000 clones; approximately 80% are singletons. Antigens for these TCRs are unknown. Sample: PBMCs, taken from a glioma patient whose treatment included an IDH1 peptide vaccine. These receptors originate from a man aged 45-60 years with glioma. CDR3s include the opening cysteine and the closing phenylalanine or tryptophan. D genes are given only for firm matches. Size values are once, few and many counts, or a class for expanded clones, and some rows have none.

TGTGCCAGCAGTTACGCGCGGATAGACTCCAATGAGCAGTTCTTC	CASSYARIDSNEQFF	TRBV6-5	TRBJ2-1	once	-
TGCGCCAGCAGCTTACAGTCGGGCTCCTACAATGAGCAGTTCTTC	CASSLQSGSYNEQFF	TRBV5-1	TRBJ2-1	-	-
TGTGCCAGCAGCTTGGGTGCAGCTCTCACCGGGGAGCTGTTTTTT	CASSLGAALTGELFF	TRBV5-4	TRBJ2-2	few	-
TGTGCCAGCAGCTTGGGACTAGCCTACAATGAGCAGTTCTTC	CASSLGLAYNEQFF	TRBV7-2	TRBJ2-1	-	TRBD2
TGTGCCAGCAGTGGTCCCGGGACAGGGAAACATGGCTACACCTTC	CASSGPGTGKHGYTF	TRBV25-1	TRBJ1-2	-	TRBD1
TGTGCCAGCAGCGCCTCCACAGATACGCAGTATTTT	CASSASTDTQYF	TRBV9	TRBJ2-3	-	-
TGTGCCAGCAGCAAGGGACAGGGGAATGAAAAACTGTTTTTT	CASSKGQGNEKLFF	TRBV5-4	TRBJ1-4	once	TRBD1
TGCGCCAGCAGCATAAGCGTAACCGGGGAGCTGTTTTTT	CASSISVTGELFF	TRBV5-1	TRBJ2-2	-	-
TGTGCCAGCACACTCACGGTCTCTGGAAACACCATATATTTT	CASTLTVSGNTIYF	TRBV19	TRBJ1-3	-	-
TGTGCCAGCAGCTCTGACTACTACGAGCAGTACTTC	CASSSDYYEQYF	TRBV14	TRBJ2-7	-	-
TGTGCCAGCAGCCCGTTCGGGCAGGGGGTCACTGAAGCTTTCTTT	CASSPFGQGVTEAFF	TRBV7-2	TRBJ1-1	-	TRBD1
TGTGCCAGCAGCCAATGGCTTGGGGGAGAAAAACTGTTTTTT	CASSQWLGGEKLFF	TRBV14	TRBJ1-4	-	-
TGTGCCAGCAGCTCTACCCAGACAGGGTTGAATCAGCCCCAGCATTTT	CASSSTQTGLNQPQHF	TRBV7-9	TRBJ1-5	-	TRBD1
TGCATCTGCAATGTTGGGGACGAGCAGTACTTC	CICNVGDEQYF	TRBV29-1	TRBJ2-7	-	-
TGCGCCAGCAGCCACTACCTCCTGGCCGACACCGGGGAGCTGTTTTTT	CASSHYLLADTGELFF	TRBV4-1	TRBJ2-2	-	-
TGCGCCAGCAGCTTCGACAACCCCTCTGGAAACACCATATATTTT	CASSFDNPSGNTIYF	TRBV5-1	TRBJ1-3	-	-
TGTGCCAGCAGTCTAGGGACAGGGTACACAGATACGCAGTATTTT	CASSLGTGYTDTQYF	TRBV2	TRBJ2-3	-	TRBD1
TGTGCCAGCAGCTCGGACGGAAACACTGAAGCTTTCTTT	CASSSDGNTEAFF	TRBV7-3	TRBJ1-1	-	-
TGCGCCAGCAGCCTCCACCAGGGGACAGATACGCAGTATTTT	CASSLHQGTDTQYF	TRBV5-1	TRBJ2-3	-	-
TGTGCCAGCAGCCAAGATCGTGGGGGTAGGGAAAAACTGTTTTTT	CASSQDRGGREKLFF	TRBV14	TRBJ1-4	once	-
TGTGCCAGCAGCGGAAAGGGAACAGGGGGCGGTGACACTGAAGCTTTCTTT	CASSGKGTGGGDTEAFF	TRBV11-3	TRBJ1-1	-	TRBD1
TGTGCCAGCTTAGGAGGGGGCGAGTACTTC	CASLGGGEYF	TRBV6-4	TRBJ2-7	once	-
TGTGCCAGCAGTCCCTTCCGGCAGGGATCCGAGCAGTACTTC	CASSPFRQGSEQYF	TRBV2	TRBJ2-7	-	-
TGTGCCAGCAGCTTTTTAGCCACTGGGGAGCAGTTCTTC	CASSFLATGEQFF	TRBV7-2	TRBJ2-1	-	-
TGTGCCAGTAGTATGGTTAGCGGGACTCCAAATGAGCAGTTCTTC	CASSMVSGTPNEQFF	TRBV19	TRBJ2-1	once	TRBD2
TGTGCCAGCAGTGAGAAAAGAAGCACTTACTACGAGCAGTACTTC	CASSEKRSTYYEQYF	TRBV5-4	TRBJ2-7	-	-
TGTGCCAGTGGACAGCCGATTCAGCCCCAGCATTTT	CASGQPIQPQHF	TRBV28	TRBJ1-5	few	-
TGTGCCAGCAGCTTAGGCTCAGTCGGGACAGGGGGATGGAATGAGCAGTTCTTC	CASSLGSVGTGGWNEQFF	TRBV7-6	TRBJ2-1	-	TRBD1
TGTGCCAGCAGCTTAGATCCGGGGCCCTGGGAGACCCAGTACTTC	CASSLDPGPWETQYF	TRBV11-3	TRBJ2-5	-	-
TGTGCCAGCAGTTCGGTGTCGACAGAGCAGTTCTTC	CASSSVSTEQFF	TRBV6-5	TRBJ2-1	-	-
TGTGCCAGCTCACCGTCAATGGGGGTAGAAGCTTTCTTT	CASSPSMGVEAFF	TRBV18	TRBJ1-1	medium-sized	-
TGTGCCAGCAGCGATAGTTGGGCTTTGGGGAGCCAAGAGACCCAGTACTTC	CASSDSWALGSQETQYF	TRBV25-1	TRBJ2-5	-	-
TGTGCCTTTACGACATCAGGAAACGAGCAGTACTTC	CAFTTSGNEQYF	TRBV30	TRBJ2-7	-	-
TGTGCCTGGAACGAGCAGTACTTC	CAWNEQYF	TRBV30	TRBJ2-7	-	-
TGCGCCAGCAGCTCCACACAGGGGGAGAACTCACCCCTCCACTTT	CASSSTQGENSPLHF	TRBV5-1	TRBJ1-6	-	TRBD1
TGTGCCAGCAGCCAATTTCAGAATTCCGCAGATACGCAGTATTTT	CASSQFQNSADTQYF	TRBV14	TRBJ2-3	-	-
TGTGCCAGCAGCCTACAGGGACAGAATAACTCACCCCTCCACTTT	CASSLQGQNNSPLHF	TRBV7-2	TRBJ1-6	-	TRBD1
TGTGCCAGCACTGAGGCGAGGTGGCAAGAGACCCAGTACTTC	CASTEARWQETQYF	TRBV7-8	TRBJ2-5	-	-